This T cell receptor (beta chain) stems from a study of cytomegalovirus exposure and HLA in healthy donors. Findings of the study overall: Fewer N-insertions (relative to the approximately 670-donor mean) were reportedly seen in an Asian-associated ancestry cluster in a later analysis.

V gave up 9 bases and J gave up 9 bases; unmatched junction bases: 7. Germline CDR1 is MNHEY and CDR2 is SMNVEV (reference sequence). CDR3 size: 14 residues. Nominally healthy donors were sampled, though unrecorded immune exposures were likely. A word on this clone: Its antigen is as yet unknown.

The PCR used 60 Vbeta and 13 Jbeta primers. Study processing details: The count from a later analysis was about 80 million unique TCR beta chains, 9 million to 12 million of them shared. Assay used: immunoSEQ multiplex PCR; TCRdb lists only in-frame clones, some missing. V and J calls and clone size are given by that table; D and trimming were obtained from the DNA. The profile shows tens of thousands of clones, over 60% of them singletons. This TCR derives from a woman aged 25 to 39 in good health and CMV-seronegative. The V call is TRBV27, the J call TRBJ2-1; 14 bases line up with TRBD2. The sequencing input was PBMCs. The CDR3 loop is CASGLAGGFAEQFF. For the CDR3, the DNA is TGTGCCAGTGGACTAGCGGGAGGATTTGCTGAGCAGTTCTTC.